The text below deals with one T cell receptor beta chain. What it binds is not known. Time point described: new active TB diagnosis, blood taken before or within 7 days of starting treatment. The sample is drawn from a study of T cells in tuberculosis. Overall study: In South Africa, adults with active tuberculosis were compared with IGRA-negative and latently infected IGRA-positive adolescents. PBMC were archived before or within 7 days of starting treatment.

Germline CDR1 is SGHAT and CDR2 is FQNNGV. CDR3 length: 17 residues. V gave up 3 bases and J gave up 2 bases, with 19 bases separating them. Findings and limits, study-wide: Selection depended on which cryopreserved specimens were available.

Produced via immunoSEQ multiplex PCR; TCRdb's table is partial and in-frame only. The data contain tens of thousands of clones, over 75% of them singletons. The receptor was isolated from an adult with tuberculosis. Here the sequenced sample was PBMCs, taken at tuberculosis diagnosis. The J gene is TRBJ2-5, the V gene TRBV11-2; tentatively, D is TRBD2 (7 bases). In nucleotides, the CDR3 is TGTGCCAGCAGCTTCGTCGGTGTAAGGGGGGGTCAAGAGACCCAGTACTTC. It codes for CASSFVGVRGGQETQYF.